These T cell receptor beta chains were read from a single sample in a study of spatial heterogeneity in lung cancer. TCRdb called the 5' RACE reads again in MiXCR, with one record for every CDR3 protein. The sample consists of tens of thousands of distinct CDR3 sequences, approximately 20% of them appearing once. This specimen consisted of PBMCs, obtained at surgery. The receptors come from a male donor with early-stage non-small cell lung cancer. CDR3s include the opening cysteine and the closing phenylalanine or tryptophan. The D gene is left open where the match is weak. Size values are once, few and many counts, or a class for expanded clones, and some rows have none.

>TRBJ2-3|TRBV10-3|-|TRBD2
TGTGCCATCAGTGACCTAGCGGGGCACTACACAGATACGCAGTATTTT
CAISDLAGHYTDTQYF
>TRBJ2-7|TRBV20-1|-|-
TGCAGTGCTAGCGGAGCGGAGCTCTACGAGCAGTACTTC
CSASGAELYEQYF
>TRBJ1-5|TRBV28|few|-
TGTGCCAGCAGTCCCCCCAGCAGAGTTAGCAATCAGCCCCAGCATTTT
CASSPPSRVSNQPQHF
>TRBJ1-1|TRBV11-1|many|-
TGTGCCAGCAGCTTAGCGACAGGTGAAGCTTTCTTT
CASSLATGEAFF
>TRBJ2-1|TRBV29-1|-|TRBD2
TGCAGCGTGAAGCGGGGGGTGGGGAATGAGCAGTTCTTC
CSVKRGVGNEQFF
>TRBJ1-5|TRBV2|-|TRBD1
TGTGCCAGCGGTCGGGACAGAACCTATAGCAATCAGCCCCAGCATTTT
CASGRDRTYSNQPQHF
>TRBJ2-5|TRBV7-2|few|-
TGTGCCAGCAGCTTAACCGCACCCGGGACCCAGTACTTC
CASSLTAPGTQYF
>TRBJ1-1|TRBV29-1|many|-
TGCAGCGTTACAGGACCGCGGACCACTGAAGCTTTCTTT
CSVTGPRTTEAFF
>TRBJ2-7|TRBV20-1|many|-
TGCAGTGCTAGAGATCCGCTAGCTGGGGGCGCGAGTGTGGAGCAGTACTTC
CSARDPLAGGASVEQYF
>TRBJ2-1|TRBV20-1|few|TRBD2
TGCAGTGCTAGAGCGACTAGCGCACAGCAGTTCTTC
CSARATSAQQFF
>TRBJ2-3|TRBV27|-|TRBD1
TGTGCCACCGCGAAAGGACGACAGGGGGGCACAGATACGCAGTATTTT
CATAKGRQGGTDTQYF
>TRBJ1-2|TRBV6-2/TRBV6-3|few|-
TGTGCCAGCAGTTACTACGCCGGGGCTGTGGATGGCTACACCTTC
CASSYYAGAVDGYTF
>TRBJ1-1|TRBV29-1|-|-
TGCAGCGTGCGACAGGTGAACACTGAAGCTTTCTTT
CSVRQVNTEAFF
>TRBJ1-5|TRBV6-2/TRBV6-3|few|-
TGTGCCAGCAGTTGGGAAAAGAATCAGCCCCAGCATTTT
CASSWEKNQPQHF
>TRBJ2-5|TRBV7-2|-|TRBD2
TGTGCCAGCAGCCGCCTAGCGGGAGCCCAAGAGACCCAGTACTTC
CASSRLAGAQETQYF
>TRBJ2-6|TRBV5-1|few|-
TGCGCCAGCAGCCCCGGGGTCGGGGCCAACGTCCTGACTTTC
CASSPGVGANVLTF
>TRBJ2-1|TRBV5-1|-|-
TGCGCCAGCAGCTTGGTTGCGGCTGGAGGTTTCAATGAGCAGTTCTTC
CASSLVAAGGFNEQFF
>TRBJ2-1|TRBV9|many|TRBD2
TGTGCCAGCAGCGCATCCGGGACTAGTCTATACAATGAGCAGTTCTTC
CASSASGTSLYNEQFF
>TRBJ2-2|TRBV4-1|-|-
TGCGCCAGCAGCCAAGATCAGAATGCCGGGGAGCTGTTTTTT
CASSQDQNAGELFF
>TRBJ2-3|TRBV12-3/TRBV12-4|few|TRBD1
TGTGCCAGCAGTTTGGGACAGGCCGCCGGTATTGGTACGCAGTATTTT
CASSLGQAAGIGTQYF
>TRBJ1-1|TRBV12-3/TRBV12-4|-|-
TGTGCCAGCAGTCTAGACAGAGAAGCTTTCTTT
CASSLDREAFF
>TRBJ1-1|TRBV29-1|-|-
TGCAGCGTTGTGTTCGCGGCCGAAGCTTTCTTT
CSVVFAAEAFF
>TRBJ2-3|TRBV12-3/TRBV12-4|-|-
TGTGCCAGCAGTTTAATTGGCGGCACAGATACGCAGTATTTT
CASSLIGGTDTQYF
>TRBJ2-7|TRBV20-1|few|-
TGCAGTGCTCGCGGGACTTCTAAAAAATACGAGCAGTACTTC
CSARGTSKKYEQYF
>TRBJ2-5|TRBV9|few|TRBD2
TGTGCCAGCAGCGCCCTAGCGGGAGGGCCGGAAGAGACCCAGTACTTC
CASSALAGGPEETQYF
>TRBJ2-2|TRBV19|-|TRBD1
TGTGCCAGTAGTACATCCGGGACAGGGGCCTCAGCGAACACCGGGGAGCTGTTTTTT
CASSTSGTGASANTGELFF
>TRBJ2-7|TRBV12-3/TRBV12-4|once|-
TGTGCCAGCAGTTTGAGACCACCGGGACTGACCCGATTTGAGCAGTACTTC
CASSLRPPGLTRFEQYF
>TRBJ2-7|TRBV20-1|-|-
TGCAGTGCTAGAAGGGTGACAGGTTCATACGAGCAGTACTTC
CSARRVTGSYEQYF
>TRBJ2-2|TRBV5-1|-|-
TGCGCCAGCAGCGCGTTAACAGGGAACACCGGGGAGCTGTTTTTT
CASSALTGNTGELFF
>TRBJ2-1|TRBV18|-|TRBD2
TGTGCCAGCTCACCTGGCGGGGGGGCCCATGAGCAGTTCTTC
CASSPGGGAHEQFF
>TRBJ2-3|TRBV12-3/TRBV12-4|many|-
TGTGCCAGCAGTCCGGGGACTCCGAACACAGATACGCAGTATTTT
CASSPGTPNTDTQYF
>TRBJ2-3|TRBV11-2|-|-
TGTGCCAGCAGCTTACAGCCCACCACAGATACGCAGTATTTT
CASSLQPTTDTQYF
>TRBJ2-3|TRBV30|-|-
TGTGCCTGGAGTGGACCCTTGGGGAGGACAGATACGCAGTATTTT
CAWSGPLGRTDTQYF
>TRBJ2-5|TRBV5-1|few|-
TGCGCCAGCAGTTCAGTTGACACCTCCGAGACCCAGTACTTC
CASSSVDTSETQYF
>TRBJ1-2|TRBV4-1|few|-
TGCGCCAGCAGCCAATCTGGCGTAGGCGACGGTGGCTACACCTTC
CASSQSGVGDGGYTF
>TRBJ1-1|TRBV25-1|few|-
TGTGCCAGCAGTGTCCTGGGGGTTAGGACTGAAGCTTTCTTT
CASSVLGVRTEAFF
>TRBJ2-5|TRBV27|few|-
TGTGCCAGCAGTTTTTTCGTCGGGGGAGAGACCCAGTACTTC
CASSFFVGGETQYF
>TRBJ1-5|TRBV6-1|many|-
TGTGCCAGCACGCTAGGGGGTCCCAATCAGCCCCAGCATTTT
CASTLGGPNQPQHF
>TRBJ2-6|TRBV9|-|TRBD1
TGTGCCAGCAGCGTAGTAGGGGGCGGGGCCAACGTCCTGACTTTC
CASSVVGGGANVLTF
>TRBJ2-1|TRBV5-1|-|TRBD2
TGCGCCAGCAGCCCCGATAGCGGGGAGAAGTACAATGAGCAGTTCTTC
CASSPDSGEKYNEQFF
>TRBJ1-1|TRBV28|once|-
TGTGCCAGCAGTTCCGGTTACACTGAAGCTTTCTTT
CASSSGYTEAFF
>TRBJ1-1|TRBV29-1|-|-
TGCAGCGTTGGGCGGAAGATGAACACTGAAGCTTTCTTT
CSVGRKMNTEAFF
>TRBJ2-7|TRBV6-6|-|-
TGTGCCAGCAGTTACAGTTTCCGTTCCGCCGAGCAGTACTTC
CASSYSFRSAEQYF
>TRBJ2-2|TRBV3-1|-|-
TGTGCCAGCAGCCAAGAATTCTGGGGAACCGGGGAGCTGTTTTTT
CASSQEFWGTGELFF
>TRBJ1-5|TRBV19|-|TRBD1
TGTGCCAGTAGTACCAACAGGGGAGTCAGTGAGCCCCAGCATTTT
CASSTNRGVSEPQHF